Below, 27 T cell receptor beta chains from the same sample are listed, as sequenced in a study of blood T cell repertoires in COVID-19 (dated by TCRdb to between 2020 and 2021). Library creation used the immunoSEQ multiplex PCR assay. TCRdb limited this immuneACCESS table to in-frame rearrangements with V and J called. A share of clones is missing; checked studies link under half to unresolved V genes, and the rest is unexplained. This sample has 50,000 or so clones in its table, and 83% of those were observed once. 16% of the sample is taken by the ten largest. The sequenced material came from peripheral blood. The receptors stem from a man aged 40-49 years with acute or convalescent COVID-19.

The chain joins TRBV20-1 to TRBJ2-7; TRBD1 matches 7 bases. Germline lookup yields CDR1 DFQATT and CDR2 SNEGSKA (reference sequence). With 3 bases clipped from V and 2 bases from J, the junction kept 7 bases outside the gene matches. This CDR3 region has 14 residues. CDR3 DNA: TGCAGTGCTAGTCCTTTAGACAGGGCCTACGAGCAGTACGTC. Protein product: CSASPLDRAYEQYV.

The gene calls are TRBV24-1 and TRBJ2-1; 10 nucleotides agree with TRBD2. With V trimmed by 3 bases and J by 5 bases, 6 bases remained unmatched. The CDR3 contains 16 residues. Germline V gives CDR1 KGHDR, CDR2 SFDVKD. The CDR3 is CATSDPSGRANNEQFF. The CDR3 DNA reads TGTGCCACCAGTGATCCGAGCGGGAGGGCTAACAATGAGCAGTTCTTC.

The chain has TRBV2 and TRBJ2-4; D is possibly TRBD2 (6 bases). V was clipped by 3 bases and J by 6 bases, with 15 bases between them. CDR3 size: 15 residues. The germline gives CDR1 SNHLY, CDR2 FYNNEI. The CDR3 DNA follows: TGTGCCAGCAGTGAGGGGACGCGGCGGGGAAACATTCAGTACTTC. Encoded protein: CASSEGTRRGNIQYF.

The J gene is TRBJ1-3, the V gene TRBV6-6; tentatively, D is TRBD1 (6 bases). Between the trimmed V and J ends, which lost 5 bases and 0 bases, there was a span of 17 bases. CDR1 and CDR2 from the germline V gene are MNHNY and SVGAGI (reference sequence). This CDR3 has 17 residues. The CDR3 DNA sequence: TGTGCCAGCAGTCCAGGGGCGTTCCTTAGCTCTGGAAACACCATATATTTT. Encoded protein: CASSPGAFLSSGNTIYF.

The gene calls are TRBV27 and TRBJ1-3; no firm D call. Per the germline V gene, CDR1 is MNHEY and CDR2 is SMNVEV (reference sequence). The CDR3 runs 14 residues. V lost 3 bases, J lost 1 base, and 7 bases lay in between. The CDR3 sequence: CASSFSVSGNTIYF. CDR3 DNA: TGTGCCAGCAGTTTTAGCGTTTCTGGAAACACCATATATTTT.

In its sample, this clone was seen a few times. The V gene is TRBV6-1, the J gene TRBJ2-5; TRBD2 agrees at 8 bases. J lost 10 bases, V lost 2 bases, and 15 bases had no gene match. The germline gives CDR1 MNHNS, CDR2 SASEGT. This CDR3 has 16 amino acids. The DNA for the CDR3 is TGTGCCAGCAGTGAACTTGGGCGGGGGGCCAATCGGCTCCAGTACTTC. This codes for CASSELGRGANRLQYF.

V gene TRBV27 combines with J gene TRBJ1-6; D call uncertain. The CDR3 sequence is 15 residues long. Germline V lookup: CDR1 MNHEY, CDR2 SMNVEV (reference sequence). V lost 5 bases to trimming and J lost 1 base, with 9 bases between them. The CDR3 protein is CASSAVPSYNSPLHF. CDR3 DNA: TGTGCCAGCAGTGCGGTGCCGTCCTATAATTCACCCCTCCACTTT.

The CDR3 bases are TGTGCCAGCAGTGAAAACAGAAACTATGGCTACACCTTC. It translates to CASSENRNYGYTF. This chain links TRBV25-1 with TRBJ1-2; D not resolved. The germline CDR1 and CDR2 sequences are MGHDK and SYGVNS. Trimming cost V 2 bases and J 2 bases, with 6 bases left between them. This CDR3 comprises 13 residues.

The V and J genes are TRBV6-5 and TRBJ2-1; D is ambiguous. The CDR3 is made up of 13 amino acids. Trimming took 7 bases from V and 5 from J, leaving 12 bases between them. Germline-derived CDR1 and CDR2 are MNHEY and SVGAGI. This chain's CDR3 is CASTRSRNNEQFF. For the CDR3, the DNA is TGTGCCAGCACCAGGTCTCGGAACAATGAGCAGTTCTTC.

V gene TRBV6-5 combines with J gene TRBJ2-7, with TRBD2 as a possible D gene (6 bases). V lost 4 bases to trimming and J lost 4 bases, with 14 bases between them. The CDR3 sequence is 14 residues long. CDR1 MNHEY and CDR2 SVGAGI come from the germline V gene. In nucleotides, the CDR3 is TGTGCCAGCAGTTCCCTGACTGGGGGGTACGAGCAGTACTTC. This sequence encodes CASSSLTGGYEQYF.

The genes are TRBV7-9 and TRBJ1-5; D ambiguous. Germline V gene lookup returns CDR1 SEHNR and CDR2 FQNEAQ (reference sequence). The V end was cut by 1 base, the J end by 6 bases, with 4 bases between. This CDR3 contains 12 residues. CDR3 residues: CASSLDGQPQHF. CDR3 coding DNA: TGTGCCAGCAGCTTAGACGGTCAGCCCCAGCATTTT.

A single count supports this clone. CDR3 in amino acids: CASSDRGSSTNEKLFF. The DNA of the CDR3 is TGCGCCAGCAGTGACAGGGGTAGCTCAACTAATGAAAAACTGTTTTTT. This chain uses TRBV10-2 with TRBJ1-4; weak D call: TRBD1 (6 bases). V lost 3 bases and J 0 bases, leaving 11 bases between the germline ends. Germline assignment: CDR1 WSHSY and CDR2 SAAADI. The CDR3 covers 16 residues.

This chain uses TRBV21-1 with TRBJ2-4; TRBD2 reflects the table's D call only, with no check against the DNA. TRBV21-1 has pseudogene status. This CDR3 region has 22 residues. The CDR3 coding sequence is TGTGCCAGCAGCAATTTTAGGGGACTTCGGCGGGGTCCAGACCTAGCCAAAAACATTCAGTACTTC. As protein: CASSNFRGLRRGPDLAKNIQYF.

The DNA of the CDR3 is TGTGCCGGGGGGGACAGGGAAGCTTTCTTT. Translating gives CAGGDREAFF. J is TRBJ1-1 and V is TRBV19; 8 bases match TRBD1. The CDR3 is 10 amino acids. With V trimmed by 11 bases and J by 8 bases, 4 bases remained unmatched. Germline V gene sequence: CDR1 LNHDA, CDR2 SQIVND (reference sequence).

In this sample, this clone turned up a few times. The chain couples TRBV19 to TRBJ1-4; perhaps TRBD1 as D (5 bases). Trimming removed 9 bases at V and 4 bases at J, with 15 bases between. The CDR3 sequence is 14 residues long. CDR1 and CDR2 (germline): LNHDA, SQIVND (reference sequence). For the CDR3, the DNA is TGTGCCAGCGCCCTGGGGCGCGTTAATGAAAAACTGTTTTTT. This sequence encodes CASALGRVNEKLFF.

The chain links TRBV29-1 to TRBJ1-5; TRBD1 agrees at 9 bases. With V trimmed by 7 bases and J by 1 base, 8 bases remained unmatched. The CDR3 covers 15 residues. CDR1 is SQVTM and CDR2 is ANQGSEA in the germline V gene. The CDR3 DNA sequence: TGCAGCGCGATTCCGACAGGGGGAAGCAATCAGCCCCAGCATTTT. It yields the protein CSAIPTGGSNQPQHF.

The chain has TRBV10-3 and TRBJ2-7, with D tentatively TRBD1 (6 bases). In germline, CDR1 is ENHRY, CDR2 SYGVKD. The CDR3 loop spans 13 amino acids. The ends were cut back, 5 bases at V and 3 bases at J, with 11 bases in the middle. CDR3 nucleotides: TGTGCCATCAGTCGGGACACTCGCTACGAGCAGTACGTC. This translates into CAISRDTRYEQYV.

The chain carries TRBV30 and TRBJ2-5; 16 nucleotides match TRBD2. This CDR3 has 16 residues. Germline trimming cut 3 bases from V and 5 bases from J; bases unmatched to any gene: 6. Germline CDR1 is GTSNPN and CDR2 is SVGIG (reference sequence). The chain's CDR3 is CAWSGTSGRGLETQYF. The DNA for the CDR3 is TGTGCCTGGAGCGGGACTAGCGGGAGGGGGTTGGAGACCCAGTACTTC.

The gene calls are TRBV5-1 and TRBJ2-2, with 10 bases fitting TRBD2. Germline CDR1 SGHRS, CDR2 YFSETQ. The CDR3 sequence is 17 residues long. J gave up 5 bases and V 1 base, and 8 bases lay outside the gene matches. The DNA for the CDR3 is TGCGCCAGCAGCTTGTGGCTAGCGGGAGTAGGAACCGGGGAGCTGTTTTTT. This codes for CASSLWLAGVGTGELFF.

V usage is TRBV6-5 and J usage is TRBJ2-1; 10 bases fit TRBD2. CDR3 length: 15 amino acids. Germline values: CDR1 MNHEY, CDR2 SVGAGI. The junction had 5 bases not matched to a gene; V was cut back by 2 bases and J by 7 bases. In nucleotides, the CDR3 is TGTGCCAGCAGTTACGGGCTAGCGGGAGTAAATGAGCAGTTCTTC. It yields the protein CASSYGLAGVNEQFF.

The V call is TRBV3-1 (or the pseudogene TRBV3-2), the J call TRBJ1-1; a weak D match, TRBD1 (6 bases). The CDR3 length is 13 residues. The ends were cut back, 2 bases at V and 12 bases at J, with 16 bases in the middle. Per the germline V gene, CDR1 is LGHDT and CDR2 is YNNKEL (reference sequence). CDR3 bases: TGTGCCAGCAGCCAATTCGAAGGGGGTCCGACTTTCTTT. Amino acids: CASSQFEGGPTFF.

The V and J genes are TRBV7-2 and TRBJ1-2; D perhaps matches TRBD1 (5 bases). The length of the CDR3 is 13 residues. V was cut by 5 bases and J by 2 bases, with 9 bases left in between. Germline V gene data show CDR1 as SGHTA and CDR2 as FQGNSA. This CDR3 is CASSQTENYGYTF. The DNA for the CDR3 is TGTGCCAGCAGCCAGACAGAGAACTATGGCTACACCTTC.

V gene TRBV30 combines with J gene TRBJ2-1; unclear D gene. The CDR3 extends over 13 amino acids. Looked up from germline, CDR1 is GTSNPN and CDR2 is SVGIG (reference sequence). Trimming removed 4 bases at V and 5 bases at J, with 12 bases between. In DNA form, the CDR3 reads TGTGCCTGGACGCCCCAGTCCCACAATGAGCAGTTCTTC. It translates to CAWTPQSHNEQFF.

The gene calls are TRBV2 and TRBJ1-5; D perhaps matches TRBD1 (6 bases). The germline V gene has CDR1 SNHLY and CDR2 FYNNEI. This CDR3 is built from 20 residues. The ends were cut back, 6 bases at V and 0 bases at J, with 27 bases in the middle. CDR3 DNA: TGTGCCAGCAGCATAACAACCACTAAAATACAGGGCAATAGCAATCAGCCCCAGCATTTT. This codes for CASSITTTKIQGNSNQPQHF.

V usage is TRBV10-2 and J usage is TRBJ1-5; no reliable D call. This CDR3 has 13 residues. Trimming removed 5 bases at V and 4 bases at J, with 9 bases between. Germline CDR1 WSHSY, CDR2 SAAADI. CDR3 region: CASSPPGNQPQHF. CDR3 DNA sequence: TGCGCCAGCAGTCCCCCGGGGAATCAGCCCCAGCATTTT.

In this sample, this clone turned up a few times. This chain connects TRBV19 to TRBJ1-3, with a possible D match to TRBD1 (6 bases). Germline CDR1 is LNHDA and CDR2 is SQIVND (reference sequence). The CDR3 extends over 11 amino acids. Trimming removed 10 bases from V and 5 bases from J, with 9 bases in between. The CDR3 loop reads CATDRRNTIYF. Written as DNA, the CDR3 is TGTGCCACGGACAGAAGAAACACCATATATTTT.

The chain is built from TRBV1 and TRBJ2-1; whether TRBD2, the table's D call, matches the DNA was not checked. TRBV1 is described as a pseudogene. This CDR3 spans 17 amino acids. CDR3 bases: TGCACCAGCAGCCAAGATAAAGGGCTAGCGGGAGAAGTTGAGCAGTTCTTC. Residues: CTSSQDKGLAGEVEQFF.